Listed below are T cell receptor beta chains from one sample, sequenced in a study of low-dose radiotherapy and immunotherapy resistance in tumors. TCRdb processed the reads anew with MiXCR; each CDR3 protein has one entry. Of tens of thousands of distinct CDR3 sequences detected, around 11% appear once; the ten largest clones hold roughly 6.2%. The sample consisted of PBMCs, taken before treatment. All receptors come from a female donor with ovarian cancer. Each CDR3 is given with its conserved first and last residue. D genes are given only for firm matches. Size is omitted from some rows. Given values are once, few, many or a class for expanded clones.

j_gene | abundance | len | v_gene | d_gene | CDR3aa | CDR3nt
TRBJ2-1 | few | 12 | TRBV5-1 | - | CASSLSGNEQFF | TGCGCCAGCAGCTTGTCGGGCAATGAGCAGTTCTTC
TRBJ1-2 | many | 13 | TRBV5-6 | TRBD1 | CASSRDRGTGYTF | TGTGCCAGCAGTCGGGACAGGGGGACTGGCTACACCTTC
TRBJ2-7 | many | 14 | TRBV6-1 | - | CASLLPLTTYEQYF | TGTGCCAGTCTCTTACCCCTGACGACCTACGAGCAGTACTTC
TRBJ1-5 | - | 15 | TRBV28 | TRBD1 | CAIQRAGGFGQPQHF | TGTGCTATACAGAGGGCAGGGGGCTTTGGTCAGCCCCAGCATTTT
TRBJ2-1 | many | 16 | TRBV4-3 | TRBD2 | CASSQDPGTGGNEQFF | TGCGCCAGCAGCCAAGATCCCGGGACCGGGGGGAATGAGCAGTTCTTC
TRBJ2-1 | many | 14 | TRBV3-1 | TRBD1 | CASSQTGTNNEQFF | TGTGCCAGCAGCCAGACAGGGACCAACAATGAGCAGTTCTTC
TRBJ2-1 | many | 14 | TRBV30 | - | CAWSVGVEAIEQFF | TGTGCCTGGAGTGTGGGCGTCGAAGCGATCGAGCAGTTCTTC
TRBJ2-2 | few | 15 | TRBV2 | TRBD1 | CARAWTGQNTGELFF | TGTGCCAGGGCCTGGACAGGGCAGAACACCGGGGAGCTGTTTTTT
TRBJ1-5 | many | 15 | TRBV16 | - | CASSQPDNSNQPQHF | TGTGCCAGCAGCCAACCTGACAACTCCAATCAGCCCCAGCATTTT
TRBJ2-2 | many | 14 | TRBV20-1 | TRBD2 | CSTVAGGGTGELFF | TGCAGTACCGTAGCCGGGGGGGGCACCGGGGAGCTGTTTTTT
TRBJ1-6 | many | 13 | TRBV2 | - | CASREGYNSPLHF | TGTGCCAGTCGTGAAGGGTATAATTCACCCCTCCACTTT
TRBJ2-3 | - | 16 | TRBV2 | - | CASSDGQLLGTDTQYF | TGTGCCAGCAGTGACGGACAGCTTCTTGGCACAGATACGCAGTATTTT
TRBJ1-5 | many | 16 | TRBV23-1 | - | CASSQSGRRNDQPQHF | TGCGCCAGCAGTCAATCGGGTAGGAGAAACGATCAGCCCCAGCATTTT
TRBJ2-7 | few | 15 | TRBV12-3/TRBV12-4 | TRBD2 | CASSRLAGGSYEQYF | TGTGCCAGCAGTAGACTAGCGGGGGGATCCTACGAGCAGTACTTC
TRBJ2-1 | many | 17 | TRBV19 | - | CASSTWTVPKGSNEQFF | TGTGCCAGTAGTACCTGGACTGTCCCTAAGGGGAGCAATGAGCAGTTCTTC
TRBJ2-3 | few | 18 | TRBV28 | TRBD1 | CASSSPGQEEGETDTQYF | TGTGCCAGCAGTTCGCCGGGACAGGAGGAGGGGGAAACAGATACGCAGTATTTT
TRBJ1-2 | many | 13 | TRBV12-3/TRBV12-4 | TRBD1 | CASSLGQPYGYTF | TGTGCCAGCAGCCTGGGACAGCCCTATGGCTACACCTTC
TRBJ2-7 | many | 13 | TRBV10-3 | - | CAISERGPYEQYF | TGTGCCATCAGTGAGCGGGGACCTTACGAGCAGTACTTC
TRBJ1-5 | many | 13 | TRBV29-1 | - | CSVGEGVRQPQHF | TGCAGCGTTGGAGAAGGGGTCAGGCAGCCCCAGCATTTT
TRBJ2-1 | - | 16 | TRBV30 | - | CAWTGSWDIGNNQQFF | TGTGCCTGGACTGGATCGTGGGACATAGGTAACAATCAGCAGTTCTTC
TRBJ2-1 | many | 12 | TRBV4-2 | - | CASSSPDRSEVF | TGTGCCAGCAGTTCCCCGGACAGATCGGAGGTCTTC
TRBJ2-2 | many | 18 | TRBV3-1 | TRBD2 | CASSQFLAGAANTGELFF | TGTGCCAGCAGCCAATTTCTAGCGGGGGCCGCGAACACCGGGGAGCTGTTTTTT
TRBJ2-7 | many | 9 | TRBV6-6 | - | CASRYRQYF | TGTGCCAGCAGATATCGGCAGTACTTC
TRBJ2-3 | many | 18 | TRBV3-1 | TRBD2 | CASSQDRVAGGPTDTQYF | TGTGCCAGCAGCCAAGACCGAGTAGCGGGGGGGCCCACAGATACGCAGTATTTT
TRBJ2-7 | many | 15 | TRBV5-3 | TRBD2 | CASSPFSGASYEQYF | TGTGCCAGCAGCCCCTTTAGCGGGGCCTCCTACGAGCAGTACTTC
TRBJ1-1 | many | 14 | TRBV5-1 | - | CASSGTGGSTEAFF | TGCGCCAGCAGCGGGACCGGGGGATCCACTGAAGCTTTCTTT
TRBJ2-7 | few | 11 | TRBV7-2 | - | CASSQIYEQYF | TGTGCCAGCAGCCAGATCTACGAGCAGTACTTC
TRBJ2-2 | many | 14 | TRBV28 | TRBD1 | CASSGTGWTGELFF | TGTGCCAGCAGCGGGACAGGGTGGACCGGGGAGCTGTTTTTT
TRBJ2-1 | many | 14 | TRBV6-5 | TRBD1 | CASSIHRGQAEQFF | TGTGCCAGCAGTATACACAGGGGGCAGGCTGAGCAGTTCTTC
TRBJ2-7 | many | 15 | TRBV10-3 | TRBD2 | CAISLLAGGAYEQYF | TGTGCCATCAGCTTACTAGCGGGGGGCGCCTACGAGCAGTACTTC
TRBJ2-3 | many | 14 | TRBV5-5 | TRBD1 | CASSWGQGADTQYF | TGTGCCAGCAGCTGGGGACAGGGGGCGGATACGCAGTATTTT
TRBJ1-1 | many | 15 | TRBV16 | - | CASSQPSQTNTEAFF | TGTGCCAGCAGCCAACCCTCACAGACGAACACTGAAGCTTTCTTT
TRBJ2-3 | many | 17 | TRBV7-8 | TRBD2 | CASSQTFTSGGSDTQYF | TGTGCCAGCAGCCAGACCTTTACTAGCGGGGGGTCAGATACGCAGTATTTT
TRBJ2-1 | many | 12 | TRBV24-1 | - | CATATGTNEQFF | TGTGCCACCGCGACAGGTACCAATGAGCAGTTCTTC
TRBJ2-5 | - | 14 | TRBV20-1 | - | CSASPGRGGETQYF | TGCAGTGCTAGCCCAGGCAGGGGAGGCGAGACCCAGTACTTC
TRBJ2-2 | many | 14 | TRBV29-1 | - | CSVARASNTGELFF | TGCAGCGTCGCCCGGGCCTCGAACACCGGGGAGCTGTTTTTT
TRBJ1-2 | many | 18 | TRBV30 | - | CAWSVIVTLKGGTDGYTF | TGTGCCTGGAGTGTAATAGTCACACTTAAGGGAGGTACGGATGGCTACACCTTC
TRBJ2-3 | many | 15 | TRBV13 | TRBD1 | CASSSDRGSADTQYF | TGTGCCAGCAGCTCGGACAGGGGGTCAGCAGATACGCAGTATTTT
TRBJ2-7 | many | 13 | TRBV18 | - | CASSPTGLYEQYF | TGTGCCAGCTCACCAACAGGCCTCTACGAGCAGTACTTC
TRBJ1-4 | many | 15 | TRBV27 | - | CASSLWGAENEKLFF | TGTGCCAGCAGTTTATGGGGGGCCGAGAATGAAAAACTGTTTTTT
TRBJ1-5 | medium-sized | 14 | TRBV5-6 | TRBD1 | CASSADREGQPQHF | TGTGCCAGCAGCGCAGACAGGGAGGGTCAGCCCCAGCATTTT
TRBJ2-1 | medium-sized | 13 | TRBV5-4 | - | CASTAGLNNEQFF | TGTGCCAGCACTGCAGGGCTGAACAATGAGCAGTTCTTC
TRBJ2-3 | many | 16 | TRBV7-3 | - | CASSSDGTFGADTQYF | -
TRBJ2-1 | medium-sized | 15 | TRBV5-1 | TRBD2 | CASSAASGEYNEQFF | TGCGCCAGCAGCGCCGCTAGCGGGGAGTACAATGAGCAGTTCTTC
TRBJ2-7 | many | 13 | TRBV29-1 | - | CSVGAGRNREQYF | TGCAGCGTTGGGGCAGGGAGAAACAGGGAGCAGTACTTC
TRBJ1-2 | many | 13 | TRBV29-1 | - | CSVEQGTTMGYTF | TGCAGCGTTGAGCAGGGAACCACTATGGGCTACACCTTC
TRBJ1-2 | many | 14 | TRBV20-1 | TRBD1 | CSAKGQEANYGYTF | TGCAGTGCTAAAGGACAGGAAGCTAACTATGGCTACACCTTC
TRBJ1-2 | many | 12 | TRBV3-1 | TRBD1 | CASSQLDRVYAF | TGTGCCAGCAGCCAACTCGACAGGGTGTATGCCTTC
TRBJ1-2 | many | 13 | TRBV27 | - | CASIGGGAYGYTF | TGTGCCAGCATAGGCGGCGGAGCCTATGGCTACACCTTC
TRBJ2-2 | many | 15 | TRBV30 | - | CAWTSKSRDTGELFF | TGTGCCTGGACCTCCAAGTCCCGGGACACCGGGGAGCTGTTTTTT
TRBJ1-6 | many | 14 | TRBV10-3 | - | CAISKTGGEAPLHF | TGTGCCATCAGCAAGACAGGCGGGGAGGCACCCCTCCACTTT
TRBJ2-2 | many | 15 | TRBV12-3/TRBV12-4 | - | CASSLDTLATGELFF | TGTGCCAGCAGTTTGGACACCCTAGCCACCGGGGAGCTGTTTTTT
TRBJ2-7 | many | 12 | TRBV12-3/TRBV12-4 | - | CASSATPYEQYF | TGTGCCAGCAGTGCTACTCCCTACGAGCAGTACTTC
TRBJ1-1 | few | 18 | TRBV24-1 | TRBD1 | CATSDTEGTGWGNTEAFF | TGTGCCACCAGTGATACCGAAGGGACAGGGTGGGGGAACACTGAAGCTTTCTTT
TRBJ2-5 | many | 13 | TRBV20-1 | - | CSARAGERETQYF | TGCAGTGCTCGGGCAGGGGAGAGAGAGACCCAGTACTTC
TRBJ2-5 | many | 14 | TRBV7-2 | - | CASSLGWGGETQYF | TGTGCCAGCAGCTTAGGTTGGGGCGGGGAGACCCAGTACTTC
TRBJ2-2 | - | 14 | TRBV13 | TRBD1 | CASSPTQGAGELFF | TGTGCCAGCAGCCCGACTCAGGGGGCCGGGGAGCTGTTTTTT
TRBJ2-2 | many | 15 | TRBV10-2 | TRBD1 | CASNPRQGNTGELFF | TGCGCCAGCAACCCTCGACAGGGGAACACCGGGGAGCTGTTTTTT